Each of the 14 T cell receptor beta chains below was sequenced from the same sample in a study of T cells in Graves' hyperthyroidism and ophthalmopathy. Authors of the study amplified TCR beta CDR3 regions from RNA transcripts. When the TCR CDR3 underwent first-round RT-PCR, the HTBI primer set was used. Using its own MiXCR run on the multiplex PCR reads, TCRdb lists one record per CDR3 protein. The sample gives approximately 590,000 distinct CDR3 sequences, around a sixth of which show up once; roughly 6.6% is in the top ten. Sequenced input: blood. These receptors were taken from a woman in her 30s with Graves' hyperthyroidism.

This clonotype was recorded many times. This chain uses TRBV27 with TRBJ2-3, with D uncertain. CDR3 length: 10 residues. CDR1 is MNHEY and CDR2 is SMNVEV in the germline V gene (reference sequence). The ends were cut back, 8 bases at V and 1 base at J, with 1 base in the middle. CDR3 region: CASGTDTQYF. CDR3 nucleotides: TGTGCCAGCGGCACAGATACGCAGTATTTT.

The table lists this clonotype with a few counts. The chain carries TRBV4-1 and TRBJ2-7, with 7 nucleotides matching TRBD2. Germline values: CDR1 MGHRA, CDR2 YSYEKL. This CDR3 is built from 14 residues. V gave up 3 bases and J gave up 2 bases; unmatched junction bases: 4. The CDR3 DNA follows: TGCGCCAGCAGCCAGAGCGGGACTACCTACGAGCAGTACTTC. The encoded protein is CASSQSGTTYEQYF.

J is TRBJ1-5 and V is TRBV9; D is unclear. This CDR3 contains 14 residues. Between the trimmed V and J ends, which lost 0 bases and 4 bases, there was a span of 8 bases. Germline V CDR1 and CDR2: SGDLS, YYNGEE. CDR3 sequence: CASSVEPANQPQHF. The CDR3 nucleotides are TGTGCCAGCAGCGTAGAGCCAGCTAATCAGCCCCAGCATTTT.

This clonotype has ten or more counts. Here the CDR3 DNA reads TGTGCCAGCTCATCTGACAGGGAGCGACAGCCCCAGCATTTT. This translates into CASSSDRERQPQHF. J is TRBJ1-5 and V is TRBV18, with TRBD1 matching 7 bases. V lost 5 bases and J lost 7; bases outside the gene matches: 8. The CDR3 is 14 amino acids. Germline lookup yields CDR1 KGHSH and CDR2 LQKENI.

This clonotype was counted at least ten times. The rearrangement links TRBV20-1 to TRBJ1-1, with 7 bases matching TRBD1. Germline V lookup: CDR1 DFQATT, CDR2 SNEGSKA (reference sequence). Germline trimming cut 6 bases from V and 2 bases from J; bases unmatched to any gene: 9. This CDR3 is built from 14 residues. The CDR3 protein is CSAGGWDRNTEAFF. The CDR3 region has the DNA TGCAGTGCGGGAGGGTGGGACAGAAACACTGAAGCTTTCTTT.

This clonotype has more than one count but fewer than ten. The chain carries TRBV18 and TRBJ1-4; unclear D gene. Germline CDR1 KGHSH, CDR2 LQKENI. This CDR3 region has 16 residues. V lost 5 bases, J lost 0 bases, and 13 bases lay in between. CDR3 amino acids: CASSAVRATTNEKLFF. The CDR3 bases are TGTGCCAGCTCAGCAGTACGGGCTACAACTAATGAAAAACTGTTTTTT.

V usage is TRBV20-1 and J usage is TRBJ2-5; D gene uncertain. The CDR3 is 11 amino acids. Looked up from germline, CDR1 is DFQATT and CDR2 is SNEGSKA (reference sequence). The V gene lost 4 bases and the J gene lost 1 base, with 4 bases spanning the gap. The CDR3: CSATGQETQYF. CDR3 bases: TGCAGTGCTACCGGCCAAGAGACCCAGTACTTC.

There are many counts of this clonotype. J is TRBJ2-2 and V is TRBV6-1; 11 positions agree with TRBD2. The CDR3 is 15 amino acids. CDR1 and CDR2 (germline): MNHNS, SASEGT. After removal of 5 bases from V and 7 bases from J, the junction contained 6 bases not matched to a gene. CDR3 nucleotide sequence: TGTGCCAGCAGTCCGACTAGCGGGACGGGCGGGGAGCTGTTTTTT. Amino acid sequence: CASSPTSGTGGELFF.

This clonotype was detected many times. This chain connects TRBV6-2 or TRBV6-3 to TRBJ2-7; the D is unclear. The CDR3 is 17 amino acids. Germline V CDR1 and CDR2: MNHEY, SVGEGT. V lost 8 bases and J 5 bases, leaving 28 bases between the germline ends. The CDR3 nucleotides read TGTGCCAGCCCGAAATTGCAGGTTCTTCTCTTCTTTGACGAGCAGTACTTC. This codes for CASPKLQVLLFFDEQYF.

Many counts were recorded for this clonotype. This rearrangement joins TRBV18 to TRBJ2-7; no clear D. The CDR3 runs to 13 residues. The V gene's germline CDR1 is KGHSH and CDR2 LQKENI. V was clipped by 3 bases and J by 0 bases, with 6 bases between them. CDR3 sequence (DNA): TGTGCCAGCTCACCGGGCAACTCCTACGAGCAGTACTTC. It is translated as CASSPGNSYEQYF.

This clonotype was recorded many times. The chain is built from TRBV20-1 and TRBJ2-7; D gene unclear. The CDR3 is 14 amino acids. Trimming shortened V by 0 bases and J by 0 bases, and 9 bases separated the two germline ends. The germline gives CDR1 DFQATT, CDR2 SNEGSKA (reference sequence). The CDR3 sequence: CSARDKGISYEQYF. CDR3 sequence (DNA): TGCAGTGCTAGAGATAAGGGCATCTCCTACGAGCAGTACTTC.

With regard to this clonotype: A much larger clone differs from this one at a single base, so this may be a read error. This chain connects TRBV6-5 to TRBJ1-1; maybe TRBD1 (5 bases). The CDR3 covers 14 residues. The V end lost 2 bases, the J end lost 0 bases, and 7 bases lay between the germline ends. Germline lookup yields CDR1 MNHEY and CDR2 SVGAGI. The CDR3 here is CASSYRGLNTEAFF. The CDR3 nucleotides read TGTGCCAGCAGTTACAGGGGCTTGAACACTGAAGCTTTCTTT.

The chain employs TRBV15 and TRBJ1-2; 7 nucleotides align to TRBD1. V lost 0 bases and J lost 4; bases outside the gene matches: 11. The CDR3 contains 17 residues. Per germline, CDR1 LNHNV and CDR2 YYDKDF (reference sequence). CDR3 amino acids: CATSRDGGDSDFYGYTF. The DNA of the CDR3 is TGTGCCACCAGCAGAGATGGGGGGGACAGTGATTTCTATGGCTACACCTTC.

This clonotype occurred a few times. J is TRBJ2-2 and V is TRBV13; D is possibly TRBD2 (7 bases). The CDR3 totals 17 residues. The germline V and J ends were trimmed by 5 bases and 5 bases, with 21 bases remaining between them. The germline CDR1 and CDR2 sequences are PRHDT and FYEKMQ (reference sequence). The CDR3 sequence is CASSPGGHRAQTGELFF. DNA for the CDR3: TGTGCCAGCAGCCCCGGGGGGCACAGGGCCCAAACCGGGGAGCTGTTTTTT.